One T cell receptor (beta chain) is described in this entry. Researchers ran the PCR with 60 Vbeta and 13 Jbeta primers. The repertoire was sequenced with immunoSEQ multiplex PCR; TCRdb's copy has only in-frame clones and lacks some. The sample contains approximately 150,000 clones, 66% of which appear only once. This sample is part of a study of cytomegalovirus exposure and HLA in healthy donors. The CDR3 runs 13 residues. The germline V gene has CDR1 SGHNT and CDR2 YYREEE (reference sequence). J gave up 12 bases and V 4 bases, and 7 bases lay outside the gene matches. The V gene is TRBV5-4, the J gene TRBJ2-7; 13 bases agree with TRBD2. Material: PBMCs. The source of this sequence is a woman in her fifties or sixties in good health and CMV-seronegative. The CDR3 DNA reads TGTGCCAGCAGCCTCCCGGGACTAGCGGGATTGTACTTC. It translates to CASSLPGLAGLYF.